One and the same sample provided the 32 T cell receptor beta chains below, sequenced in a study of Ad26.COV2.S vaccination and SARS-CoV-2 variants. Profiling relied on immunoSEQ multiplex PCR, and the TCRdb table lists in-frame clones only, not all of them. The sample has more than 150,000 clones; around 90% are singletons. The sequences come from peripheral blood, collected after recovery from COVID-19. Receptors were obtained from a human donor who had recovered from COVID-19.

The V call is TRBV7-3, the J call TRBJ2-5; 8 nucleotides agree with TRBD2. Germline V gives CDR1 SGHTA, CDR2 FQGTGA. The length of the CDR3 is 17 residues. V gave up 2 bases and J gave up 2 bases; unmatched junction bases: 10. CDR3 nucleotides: TGTGCCAGCAGCTTATGGGGCGGGACTAGTGGGCAAGAGACCCAGTACTTC. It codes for CASSLWGGTSGQETQYF.

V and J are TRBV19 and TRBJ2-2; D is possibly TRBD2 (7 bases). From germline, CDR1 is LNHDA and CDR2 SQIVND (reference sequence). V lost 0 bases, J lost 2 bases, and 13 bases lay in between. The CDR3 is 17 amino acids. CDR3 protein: CASSIDRGAQNTGELFF. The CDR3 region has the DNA TGTGCCAGTAGTATAGATCGGGGGGCGCAAAACACCGGGGAGCTGTTTTTT. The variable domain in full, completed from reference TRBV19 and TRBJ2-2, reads DGGITQSPKYLFRKEGQNVTLSCEQNLNHDAMYWYRQDPGQGLRLIYYSQIVNDFQKGDIAEGYSVSREKKESFPLTVTSAQKNPTAFYLCASSIDRGAQNTGELFFGEGSRLTVL.

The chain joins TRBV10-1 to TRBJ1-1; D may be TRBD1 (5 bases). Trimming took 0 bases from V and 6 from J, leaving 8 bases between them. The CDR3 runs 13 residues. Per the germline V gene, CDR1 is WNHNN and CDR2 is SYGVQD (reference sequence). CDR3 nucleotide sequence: TGCGCCAGCAGTGAGTCCGGGGCGCCTGAAGCTTTCTTT. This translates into CASSESGAPEAFF.

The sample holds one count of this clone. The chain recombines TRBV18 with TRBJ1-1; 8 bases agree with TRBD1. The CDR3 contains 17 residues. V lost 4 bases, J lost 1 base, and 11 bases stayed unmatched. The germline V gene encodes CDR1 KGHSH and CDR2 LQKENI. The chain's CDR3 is CASSLRPGGYGNTEAFF. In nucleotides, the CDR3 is TGTGCCAGCTCACTGAGGCCAGGGGGCTATGGGAACACTGAAGCTTTCTTT.

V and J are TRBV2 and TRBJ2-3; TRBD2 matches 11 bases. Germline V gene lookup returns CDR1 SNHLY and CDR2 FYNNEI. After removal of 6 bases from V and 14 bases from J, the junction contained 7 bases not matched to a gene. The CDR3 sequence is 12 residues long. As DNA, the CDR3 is TGTGCCAGCAGGGGTAGCGGGGGGGCAGGGTATTTT. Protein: CASRGSGGAGYF.

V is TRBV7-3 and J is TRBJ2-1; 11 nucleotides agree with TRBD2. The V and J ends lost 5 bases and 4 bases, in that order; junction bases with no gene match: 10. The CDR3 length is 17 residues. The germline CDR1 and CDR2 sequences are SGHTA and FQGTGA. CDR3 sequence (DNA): TGTGCCAGCAGCCTTGTCCCTAGCGGGGGGCTGTACAATGAGCAGTTCTTC. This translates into CASSLVPSGGLYNEQFF.

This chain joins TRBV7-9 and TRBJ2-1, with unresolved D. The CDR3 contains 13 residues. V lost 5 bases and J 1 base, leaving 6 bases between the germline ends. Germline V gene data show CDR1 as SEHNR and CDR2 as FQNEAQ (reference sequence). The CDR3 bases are TGTGCCAGCAGCCTCCAATCCTACAATGAGCAGTTCTTC. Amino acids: CASSLQSYNEQFF.

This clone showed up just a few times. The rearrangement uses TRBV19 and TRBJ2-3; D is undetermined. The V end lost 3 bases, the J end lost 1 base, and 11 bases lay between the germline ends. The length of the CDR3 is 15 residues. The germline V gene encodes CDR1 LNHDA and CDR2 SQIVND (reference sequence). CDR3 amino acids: CASSIRSVRTDTQYF. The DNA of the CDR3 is TGTGCCAGTAGTATCCGGTCAGTTCGCACAGATACGCAGTATTTT.

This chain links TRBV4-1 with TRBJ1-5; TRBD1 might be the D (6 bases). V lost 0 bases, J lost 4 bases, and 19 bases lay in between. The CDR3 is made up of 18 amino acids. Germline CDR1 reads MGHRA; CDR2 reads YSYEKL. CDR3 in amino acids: CASSQDEGEDSSNQPQHF. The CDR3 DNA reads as TGCGCCAGCAGCCAAGATGAGGGGGAGGACAGTTCAAATCAGCCCCAGCATTTT.

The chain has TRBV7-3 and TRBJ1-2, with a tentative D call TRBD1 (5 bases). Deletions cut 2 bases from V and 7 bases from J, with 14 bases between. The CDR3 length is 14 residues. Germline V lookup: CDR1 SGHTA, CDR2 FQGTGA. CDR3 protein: CASSLSGRGGGYTF. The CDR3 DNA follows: TGTGCCAGCAGCTTATCGGGAAGGGGAGGTGGCTACACCTTC.

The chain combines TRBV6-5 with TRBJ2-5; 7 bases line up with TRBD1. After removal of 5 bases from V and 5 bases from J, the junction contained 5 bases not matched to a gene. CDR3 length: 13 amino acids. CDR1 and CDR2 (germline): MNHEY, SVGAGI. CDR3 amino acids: CASSTGVMETQYF. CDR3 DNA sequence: TGTGCCAGCAGTACAGGGGTTATGGAGACCCAGTACTTC.

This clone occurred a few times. The CDR3 is CASSLGTGETYEQYF. As DNA, the CDR3 is TGCGCCAGCAGCTTGGGGACAGGCGAGACCTACGAGCAGTACTTC. The chain links TRBV5-1 to TRBJ2-7, with 7 bases fitting TRBD1. Per the germline V gene, CDR1 is SGHRS and CDR2 is YFSETQ. CDR3 length equals 15 residues. The junction had 5 bases not matched to a gene; V was cut back by 0 bases and J by 2 bases.

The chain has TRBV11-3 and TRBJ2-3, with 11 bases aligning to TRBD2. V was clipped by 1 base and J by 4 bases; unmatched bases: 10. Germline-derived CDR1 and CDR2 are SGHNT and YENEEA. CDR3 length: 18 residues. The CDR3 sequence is CASSLGTTSGRGADTQYF. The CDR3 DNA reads TGTGCCAGCAGCTTAGGGACCACTAGCGGGAGAGGTGCAGATACGCAGTATTTT.

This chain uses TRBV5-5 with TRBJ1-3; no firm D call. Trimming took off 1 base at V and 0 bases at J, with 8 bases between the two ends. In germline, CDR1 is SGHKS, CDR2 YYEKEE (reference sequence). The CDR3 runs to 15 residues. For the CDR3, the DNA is TGTGCCAGCAGCTTGTGGGAGGGCTCTGGAAACACCATATATTTT. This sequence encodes CASSLWEGSGNTIYF.

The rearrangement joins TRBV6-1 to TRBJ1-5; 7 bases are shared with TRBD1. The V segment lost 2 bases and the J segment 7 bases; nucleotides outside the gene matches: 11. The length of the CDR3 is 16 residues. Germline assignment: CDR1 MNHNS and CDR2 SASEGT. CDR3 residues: CASSERHRGGGQPQHF. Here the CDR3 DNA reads TGTGCCAGCAGTGAACGTCACAGGGGAGGAGGACAGCCCCAGCATTTT.

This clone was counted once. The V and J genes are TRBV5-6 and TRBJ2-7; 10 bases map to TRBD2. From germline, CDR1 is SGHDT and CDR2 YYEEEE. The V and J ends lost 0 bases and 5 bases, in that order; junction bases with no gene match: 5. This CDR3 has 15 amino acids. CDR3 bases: TGTGCCAGCAGCTTGGCGGCTAGCGGGAGAAACGAGCAGTACTTC. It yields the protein CASSLAASGRNEQYF.

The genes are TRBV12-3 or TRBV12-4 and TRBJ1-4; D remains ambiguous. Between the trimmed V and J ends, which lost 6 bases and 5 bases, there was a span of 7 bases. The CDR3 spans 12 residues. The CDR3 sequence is CASSAENEKLFF. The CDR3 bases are TGTGCCAGCAGCGCGGAGAATGAAAAACTGTTTTTT.

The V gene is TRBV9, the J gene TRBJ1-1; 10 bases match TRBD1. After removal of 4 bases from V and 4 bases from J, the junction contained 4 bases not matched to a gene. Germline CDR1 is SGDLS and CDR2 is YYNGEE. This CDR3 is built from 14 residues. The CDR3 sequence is CASSPRQGATEAFF. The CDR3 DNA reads TGTGCCAGCAGCCCCCGACAGGGGGCCACTGAAGCTTTCTTT.

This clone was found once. The CDR3 DNA is TGCGCCAGCAGCCGGGGGGACACCGGCCACGAGCAGTACTTC. This gives the protein CASSRGDTGHEQYF. The gene calls are TRBV5-1 and TRBJ2-7, with TRBD2 as a possible D gene (7 bases). Trimming took 4 bases from V and 5 from J, leaving 16 bases between them. CDR1 SGHRS and CDR2 YFSETQ come from the germline V gene. The CDR3 loop spans 14 amino acids. Variable domain in full (rest from reference TRBV5-1 and TRBJ2-7): KAGVTQTPRYLIKTRGQQVTLSCSPISGHRSVSWYQQTPGQGLQFLFEYFSETQRNKGNFPGRFSGRQFSNSRSEMNVSTLELGDSALYLCASSRGDTGHEQYFGPGTRLTVT.

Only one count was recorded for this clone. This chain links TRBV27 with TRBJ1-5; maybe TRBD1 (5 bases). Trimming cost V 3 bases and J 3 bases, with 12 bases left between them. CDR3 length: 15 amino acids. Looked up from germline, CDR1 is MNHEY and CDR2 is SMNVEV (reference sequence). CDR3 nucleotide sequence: TGTGCCAGCAGTTTGTCTCAGGGTGACAATCAGCCCCAGCATTTT. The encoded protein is CASSLSQGDNQPQHF.

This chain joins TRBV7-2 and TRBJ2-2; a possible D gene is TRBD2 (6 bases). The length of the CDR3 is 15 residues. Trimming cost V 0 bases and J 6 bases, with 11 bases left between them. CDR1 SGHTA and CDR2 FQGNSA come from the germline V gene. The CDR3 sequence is CASSLARGGAGELFF. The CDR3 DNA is TGTGCCAGCAGCTTAGCGCGGGGTGGGGCCGGGGAGCTGTTTTTT.

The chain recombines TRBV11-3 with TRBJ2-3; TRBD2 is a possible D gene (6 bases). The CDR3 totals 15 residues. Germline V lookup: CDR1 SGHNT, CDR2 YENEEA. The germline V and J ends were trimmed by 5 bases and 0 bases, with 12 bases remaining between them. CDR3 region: CASSTDYSSTDTQYF. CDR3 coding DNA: TGTGCCAGCAGCACGGACTACTCTAGCACAGATACGCAGTATTTT.

The CDR3 bases are TGTGCCAGCAGTGAACTAGCGGAGAGAGGAAGCACAGATACGCAGTATTTT. Its translation is CASSELAERGSTDTQYF. This chain connects TRBV6-1 to TRBJ2-3, with 7 bases aligning to TRBD2. After removal of 2 bases from V and 0 bases from J, the junction contained 8 bases not matched to a gene. The CDR3 has 17 residues. CDR1 is MNHNS and CDR2 is SASEGT in the germline V gene.

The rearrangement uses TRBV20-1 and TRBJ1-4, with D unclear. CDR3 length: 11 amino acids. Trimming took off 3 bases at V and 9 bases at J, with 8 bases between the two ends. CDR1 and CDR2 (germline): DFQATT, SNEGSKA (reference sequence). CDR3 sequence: CSASWGKKLFF. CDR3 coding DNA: TGCAGTGCTAGTTGGGGAAAAAAACTGTTTTTT.

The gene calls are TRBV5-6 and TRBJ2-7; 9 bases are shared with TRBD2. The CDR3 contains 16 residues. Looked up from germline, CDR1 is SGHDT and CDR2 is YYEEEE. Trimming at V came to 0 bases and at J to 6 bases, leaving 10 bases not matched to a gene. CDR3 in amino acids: CASSLGGGASLSEQYF. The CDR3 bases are TGTGCCAGCAGCTTGGGCGGGGGGGCCTCTCTAAGCGAGCAGTACTTC.

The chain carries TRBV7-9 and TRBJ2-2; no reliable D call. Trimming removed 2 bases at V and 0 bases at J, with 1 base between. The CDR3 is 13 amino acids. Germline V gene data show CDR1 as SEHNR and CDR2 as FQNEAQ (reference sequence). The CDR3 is CASSLSNTGELFF. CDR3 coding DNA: TGTGCCAGCAGCTTATCGAACACCGGGGAGCTGTTTTTT.

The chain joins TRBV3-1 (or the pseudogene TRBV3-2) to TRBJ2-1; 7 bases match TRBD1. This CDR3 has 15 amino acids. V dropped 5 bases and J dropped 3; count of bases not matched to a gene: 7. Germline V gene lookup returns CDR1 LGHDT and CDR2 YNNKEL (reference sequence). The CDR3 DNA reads TGTGCCAGCAGCTCACCGGGACAGCACTACAATGAGCAGTTCTTC. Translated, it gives CASSSPGQHYNEQFF.

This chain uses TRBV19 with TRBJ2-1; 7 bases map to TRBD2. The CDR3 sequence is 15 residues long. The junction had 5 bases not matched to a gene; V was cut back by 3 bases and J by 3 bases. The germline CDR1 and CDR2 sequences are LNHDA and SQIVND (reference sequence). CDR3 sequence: CASSILAEGYNEQFF. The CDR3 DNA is TGTGCCAGTAGTATTCTAGCGGAGGGCTACAATGAGCAGTTCTTC.

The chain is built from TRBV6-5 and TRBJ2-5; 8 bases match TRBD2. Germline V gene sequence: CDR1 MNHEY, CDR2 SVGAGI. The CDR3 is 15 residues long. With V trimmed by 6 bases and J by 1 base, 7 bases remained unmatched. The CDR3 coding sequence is TGTGCCAGCAGCCCAGGGGCGGGGGGCCAAGAGACCCAGTACTTC. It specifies CASSPGAGGQETQYF.

The CDR3 protein is CASSQGGSQPQHF. DNA of the CDR3: TGTGCCAGCTCACAGGGGGGAAGTCAGCCCCAGCATTTT. The chain recombines TRBV18 with TRBJ1-5; a weak D match, TRBD1 (6 bases). CDR3 length: 13 residues. V was shortened by 4 bases and J by 6 bases, with 10 bases between the two germline ends. Germline V CDR1 and CDR2: KGHSH, LQKENI.

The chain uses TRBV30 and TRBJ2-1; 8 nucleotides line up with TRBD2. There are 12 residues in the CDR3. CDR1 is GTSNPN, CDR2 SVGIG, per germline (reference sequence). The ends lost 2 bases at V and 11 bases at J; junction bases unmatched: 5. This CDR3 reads CAWSSGTRKQFF. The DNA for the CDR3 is TGTGCCTGGAGTTCCGGGACTAGGAAGCAGTTCTTC.

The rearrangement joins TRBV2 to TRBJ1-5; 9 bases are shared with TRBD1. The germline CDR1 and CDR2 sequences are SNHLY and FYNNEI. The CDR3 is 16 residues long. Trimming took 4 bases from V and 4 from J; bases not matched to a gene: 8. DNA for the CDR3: TGTGCCAGCAGTGTCTCCGGGACAGGGTCAAATCAGCCCCAGCATTTT. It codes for CASSVSGTGSNQPQHF. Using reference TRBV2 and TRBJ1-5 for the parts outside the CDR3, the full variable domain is EPEVTQTPSHQVTQMGQEVILRCVPISNHLYFYWYRQILGQKVEFLVSFYNNEISEKSEIFDDQFSVERPDGSNFTLKIRSTKLEDSAMYFCASSVSGTGSNQPQHFGDGTRLSIL.